This TCR beta chain was recovered during a study of cytomegalovirus exposure and HLA in healthy donors. Remarks on this clone: What it recognizes is unknown.

Amplification used 60 Vbeta primers and 13 Jbeta primers. Here immunoSEQ multiplex PCR was the method, and the copy in TCRdb shows in-frame clones only, minus some. The sample shows 95,000 to 150,000 clones, roughly 80% of them seen only once. The study, taken as a whole, reports: An analysis done earlier found most TCR beta V segments productive about 90% or about 30% of the time. As a later analysis showed, several of the most significant clusters appeared to be linked to common viral pathogens. Because they were indistinguishable, some V segments, including TRBV6-2 and TRBV6-3, were excluded.

V was clipped by 0 bases and J by 4 bases, with 7 bases between them. This CDR3 contains 13 residues. Looked up from germline, CDR1 is LGHNA and CDR2 is YNFKEQ. The donors comprised healthy bone marrow donors. Source material: PBMCs. The genes are TRBV4-2 and TRBJ2-7; D is unclear. The receptor was derived from a female donor in good health and CMV-seropositive. Here the CDR3 DNA reads TGTGCCAGCAGCCAAGAACGACTTTACGAGCAGTACTTC. Translated: CASSQERLYEQYF.